Listed below are T cell receptor beta chains from one sample, sequenced in a study of T-cell reconstitution after alpha-beta-depleted transplantation in children. TCRdb re-called the PCR reads with MiXCR, one entry per CDR3 protein. The sample consists of around 300,000 distinct CDR3 sequences, roughly a tenth of them appearing once. The input for sequencing was PBMCs, taken before TCRalphabeta/CD19-depleted stem cell transplant. The receptors here all came from a boy less than two years old with acute myeloid leukemia, due to receive a stem cell transplant. Both conserved end residues are part of each CDR3. Fields, in order: D gene, clone size, V gene, J gene, CDR3 DNA, CDR3 protein. The D gene is left open where the match is weak. Rows give clone size only sometimes, using once, few, many, or a class for an expanded clone.

D gene: TRBD1; clone size: many; V gene: TRBV15; J gene: TRBJ1-4; CDR3 DNA: TGTGCCACCAGCAGAGATTTGACAGGGGGGGAAAAACTGTTTTTT; CDR3 protein: CATSRDLTGGEKLFF
D gene: .; clone size: many; V gene: TRBV7-2; J gene: TRBJ2-3; CDR3 DNA: TGTGCCAGCAGCGCCTCCGGCACAGATACGCAGTATTTT; CDR3 protein: CASSASGTDTQYF
D gene: TRBD2; clone size: many; V gene: TRBV4-3; J gene: TRBJ2-7; CDR3 DNA: TGCGCCAGCAGCCAAGATCGAGCGGGAGGGAGCTACGAGCAGTACTTC; CDR3 protein: CASSQDRAGGSYEQYF
D gene: TRBD2; clone size: few; V gene: TRBV10-3; J gene: TRBJ2-5; CDR3 DNA: TGTGCCATCAGTGAGCCTTCTCTACTAGCGGGAGGGCCTTGGAAAGAGACCCAGTACTTC; CDR3 protein: CAISEPSLLAGGPWKETQYF
D gene: .; clone size: many; V gene: TRBV6-5; J gene: TRBJ1-1; CDR3 DNA: TGTGCCAGCAGTTGGAAAGGGGCGAACACTGAAGCTTTCTTT; CDR3 protein: CASSWKGANTEAFF
D gene: .; clone size: many; V gene: TRBV24-1; J gene: TRBJ2-3; CDR3 DNA: TGTGCCACCAGTGACCCCGGGGAGACCACAGATACGCAGTATTTT; CDR3 protein: CATSDPGETTDTQYF
D gene: TRBD1; clone size: many; V gene: TRBV20-1; J gene: TRBJ1-2; CDR3 DNA: TGCAGTGCTAGACTCGGGACAGCCTACTTCTATGGCTACACCTTC; CDR3 protein: CSARLGTAYFYGYTF
D gene: TRBD1; clone size: many; V gene: TRBV5-1; J gene: TRBJ1-4; CDR3 DNA: TGCGCCAGCAGCTTGAAGACAGGGAACGTTGAAGAAAAACTGTTTTTT; CDR3 protein: CASSLKTGNVEEKLFF
D gene: .; clone size: many; V gene: TRBV12-3/TRBV12-4; J gene: TRBJ2-5; CDR3 DNA: TGTGCCAGCACCGTGACAGGAGGGGACGTGACCCAGTACTTC; CDR3 protein: CASTVTGGDVTQYF
D gene: .; clone size: few; V gene: TRBV5-5; J gene: TRBJ2-4; CDR3 DNA: TGTGCCAGCAGCCTTCCATCGGGGAGGAACATTCAGTACTTC; CDR3 protein: CASSLPSGRNIQYF
D gene: .; clone size: many; V gene: TRBV6-2/TRBV6-3; J gene: TRBJ2-1; CDR3 DNA: TGTGCCAGCAGTTGGCGGGCGGGGAGAAAGGATGAGCAGTTCTTC; CDR3 protein: CASSWRAGRKDEQFF
D gene: .; clone size: once; V gene: TRBV20-1; J gene: TRBJ2-2; CDR3 DNA: TGCAGTGCTAGAGAGGAGTGGGTGGACACCGGGGAGCTGTTTTTT; CDR3 protein: CSAREEWVDTGELFF
D gene: .; clone size: many; V gene: TRBV7-2; J gene: TRBJ2-1; CDR3 DNA: TGTGCCAGCAGCTTAGGGTCGGCAGGGATGGGCAATGAGCAGTTCTTC; CDR3 protein: CASSLGSAGMGNEQFF
D gene: .; clone size: many; V gene: TRBV5-1; J gene: TRBJ2-1; CDR3 DNA: TGCGCCAGCAGCTTGGCCCAAGTTGGCAGCGAGCAGTTCTTC; CDR3 protein: CASSLAQVGSEQFF
D gene: .; clone size: many; V gene: TRBV28; J gene: TRBJ1-6; CDR3 DNA: TGTGCCAGCAGCCTATTCTCTGACGGGCGCACCCTCCACTTT; CDR3 protein: CASSLFSDGRTLHF
D gene: TRBD2; clone size: many; V gene: TRBV5-1; J gene: TRBJ2-3; CDR3 DNA: TGCGCCAGCAGCCCTCTCGGCGGGGGAGCTCGAGGAGATACGCAGTATTTT; CDR3 protein: CASSPLGGGARGDTQYF
D gene: .; clone size: .; V gene: TRBV2; J gene: TRBJ2-1; CDR3 DNA: TGTGCCTGCTGTTCCAGGGTGGTGGGCTCCTACAATGAGCAGTTCTTC; CDR3 protein: CACCSRVVGSYNEQFF
D gene: .; clone size: many; V gene: TRBV4-3; J gene: TRBJ2-5; CDR3 DNA: TGCGCCAGCAGCCAAGATGCCGGTCACCAAGAGACCCAGTACTTC; CDR3 protein: CASSQDAGHQETQYF
D gene: TRBD2; clone size: few; V gene: TRBV20-1; J gene: TRBJ2-1; CDR3 DNA: TGCAGTGCTAGAAGCTCGGGACTAGCGGGGTCCCAGTCCTACAATGAGCAGTTCTTC; CDR3 protein: CSARSSGLAGSQSYNEQFF
D gene: .; clone size: few; V gene: TRBV7-3; J gene: TRBJ1-4; CDR3 DNA: TGTGCCAGCAGCCCCACCGGGAATGTGTTCTCTGAAAAACTGTTTTTT; CDR3 protein: CASSPTGNVFSEKLFF
D gene: TRBD2; clone size: few; V gene: TRBV6-5; J gene: TRBJ2-7; CDR3 DNA: TGTGCCAGCAGTTACTCCCGAGGGCTAGCGGGCCCCTCCTACGAGCAGTACTTC; CDR3 protein: CASSYSRGLAGPSYEQYF
D gene: .; clone size: many; V gene: TRBV29-1; J gene: TRBJ1-1; CDR3 DNA: TGCAGCGTTGACACGGGGGGAGGCATGAACACTGAAGCTTTCTTT; CDR3 protein: CSVDTGGGMNTEAFF
D gene: TRBD2; clone size: many; V gene: TRBV12-3/TRBV12-4; J gene: TRBJ2-6; CDR3 DNA: TGTGCCAGCAGTTTAGCTCCTACCGGGACTAGCGGGCCCTCTGGGGCCAACGTCCTGACTTTC; CDR3 protein: CASSLAPTGTSGPSGANVLTF
D gene: .; clone size: many; V gene: TRBV2; J gene: TRBJ2-2; CDR3 DNA: TGTGCCAGCCGTAACAAGGGGGCGAACACCGGGGAGCTGTTTTTT; CDR3 protein: CASRNKGANTGELFF
D gene: .; clone size: many; V gene: TRBV29-1; J gene: TRBJ2-7; CDR3 DNA: TGCAGCGTTGAACAAGTGAACGGCCGCGCTTACGAGCAGTACTTC; CDR3 protein: CSVEQVNGRAYEQYF
D gene: .; clone size: .; V gene: TRBV7-3; J gene: TRBJ1-5; CDR3 DNA: TGTGCCAGCAGCTTATGGTCCTTTAATCAGCCCCAGCATTTT; CDR3 protein: CASSLWSFNQPQHF
D gene: TRBD2; clone size: .; V gene: TRBV4-2; J gene: TRBJ2-7; CDR3 DNA: TGTGCCAGCAGCCCGGGACTAGCGGAGGGCTACGAGCAGTACTTC; CDR3 protein: CASSPGLAEGYEQYF
D gene: .; clone size: many; V gene: TRBV3-1; J gene: TRBJ2-7; CDR3 DNA: TGTGCCAGCAGCCAATTCGGGGTTTCCTACGAGCAGTACTTC; CDR3 protein: CASSQFGVSYEQYF
D gene: TRBD1; clone size: .; V gene: TRBV28; J gene: TRBJ2-2; CDR3 DNA: TGTGCCATTAATGCCGGGACAGGGGACACCGGGGAGCTGTTTTTT; CDR3 protein: CAINAGTGDTGELFF
D gene: TRBD1; clone size: many; V gene: TRBV12-3/TRBV12-4; J gene: TRBJ1-4; CDR3 DNA: TGTGCCAGCAGTCGGGACAGGGCTTTTTCGGAGAATGAAAAACTGTTTTTT; CDR3 protein: CASSRDRAFSENEKLFF
D gene: TRBD2; clone size: few; V gene: TRBV7-3; J gene: TRBJ2-7; CDR3 DNA: TGTGCCAGCAGCTTAAATGGGCATACATGGACTAGCGCAACCTACGAGCAGTACTTC; CDR3 protein: CASSLNGHTWTSATYEQYF
D gene: TRBD1; clone size: .; V gene: TRBV28; J gene: TRBJ1-5; CDR3 DNA: TGTGCCAGCAGCTCAGACAGGGGTGAACAGCCCCAGCATTTT; CDR3 protein: CASSSDRGEQPQHF
D gene: .; clone size: .; V gene: TRBV29-1; J gene: TRBJ1-2; CDR3 DNA: TGCAGCGTTGTCCAGGGGTATGGCTACACCTTC; CDR3 protein: CSVVQGYGYTF
D gene: TRBD1; clone size: many; V gene: TRBV7-2; J gene: TRBJ1-2; CDR3 DNA: TGTGCCAGCAGCACTCGGGGACAGTATGGCTACACCTTC; CDR3 protein: CASSTRGQYGYTF
D gene: .; clone size: many; V gene: TRBV5-1; J gene: TRBJ2-7; CDR3 DNA: TGCGCCAGCAGCTTGGCCCGGGACAACTCCTACGAGCAGTACTTC; CDR3 protein: CASSLARDNSYEQYF
D gene: TRBD1; clone size: many; V gene: TRBV7-8; J gene: TRBJ2-7; CDR3 DNA: TGTGCCAGCAGCCTTCTTATCAGGACAGGGGACTACGAGCAGTACTTC; CDR3 protein: CASSLLIRTGDYEQYF
D gene: .; clone size: many; V gene: TRBV5-1; J gene: TRBJ2-1; CDR3 DNA: TGCGCCAGCAGCTTTACGGGGGATGAGCAGTTCTTC; CDR3 protein: CASSFTGDEQFF
D gene: .; clone size: many; V gene: TRBV7-2; J gene: TRBJ2-7; CDR3 DNA: TGTGCCAGCAGCTTAGGGGAGGGACAGAGAGTTTACGAGCAGTACTTC; CDR3 protein: CASSLGEGQRVYEQYF
D gene: .; clone size: many; V gene: TRBV20-1; J gene: TRBJ2-7; CDR3 DNA: TGCAGTGCTAACTCCGGGACATTGTCCTACGAGCAGTACTTC; CDR3 protein: CSANSGTLSYEQYF
D gene: .; clone size: many; V gene: TRBV27; J gene: TRBJ2-7; CDR3 DNA: TGTGCCAGCAGTCCGGGCTCCGTACTCTACGAGCAGTACTTC; CDR3 protein: CASSPGSVLYEQYF
D gene: TRBD1; clone size: .; V gene: TRBV19; J gene: TRBJ2-5; CDR3 DNA: TGTGCCAGTAGTATCAGGGGGCATGAGACCCAGTACTTC; CDR3 protein: CASSIRGHETQYF